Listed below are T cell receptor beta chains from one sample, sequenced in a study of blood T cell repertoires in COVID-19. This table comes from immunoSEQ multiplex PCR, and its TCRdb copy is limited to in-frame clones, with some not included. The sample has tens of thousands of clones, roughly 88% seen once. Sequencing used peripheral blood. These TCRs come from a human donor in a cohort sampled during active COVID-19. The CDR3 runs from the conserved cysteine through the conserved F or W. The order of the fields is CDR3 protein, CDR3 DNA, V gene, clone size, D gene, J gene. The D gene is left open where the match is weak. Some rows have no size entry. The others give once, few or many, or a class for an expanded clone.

CSASKAGRGNEAFF TGCAGTGCTAGTAAGGCAGGGCGCGGTAATGAAGCTTTCTTT TRBV20-1 NA NA TRBJ1-1
CAIRTSGGANEQFF TGTGCCATCAGAACTAGCGGGGGGGCGAATGAGCAGTTCTTC TRBV10-3 NA TRBD2 TRBJ2-1
CASSQGVGGYTF TGTGCCAGCAGCCAAGGGGTGGGAGGCTACACCTTC TRBV7-3 NA NA TRBJ1-2
CASSLVGDSYNEQFF TGTGCCAGTAGCTTGGTTGGAGACTCCTACAATGAGCAGTTCTTC TRBV19 medium-sized NA TRBJ2-1
CAKGRGTEAFF TGTGCCAAGGGGCGGGGAACTGAAGCTTTCTTT TRBV30 NA NA TRBJ1-1
CATSGTGGIYEQYF TGTGCCACCAGCGGGACAGGGGGCATCTACGAGCAGTACTTC TRBV15 NA TRBD1 TRBJ2-7
CASSKRDSETQYF TGTGCCAGCAGTAAACGGGACAGCGAGACCCAGTACTTC TRBV27 few TRBD1 TRBJ2-5
CASSASNQPQHF TGTGCCAGCAGTGCGTCGAATCAGCCCCAGCATTTT TRBV28 NA NA TRBJ1-5
CAVARGGMNTEAFF TGTGCCGTAGCGCGGGGGGGAATGAACACTGAAGCTTTCTTT TRBV24-1 once NA TRBJ1-1
CASSRTGENTIYF TGTGCCAGCTCAAGGACAGGGGAAAACACCATATATTTT TRBV18 NA TRBD1 TRBJ1-3
CASSPGGAGGPRETQYF TGTGCCAGCAGCCCCGGGGGAGCGGGGGGGCCTCGAGAGACCCAGTACTTC TRBV4-2 once TRBD2 TRBJ2-5
CASSRGTSGGNEQFF TGTGCCAGCAGCCGAGGTACTAGCGGGGGTAATGAGCAGTTCTTC TRBV4-2 once TRBD2 TRBJ2-1
CASSAHPGTSGLTDTQYF TGTGCCAGCAGCGCTCATCCCGGGACTAGCGGCCTCACAGATACGCAGTATTTT TRBV9 NA TRBD2 TRBJ2-3
CASRVGVNTEAFF TGTGCCAGCAGGGTCGGGGTGAACACTGAAGCTTTCTTT TRBV2 once NA TRBJ1-1
CASSLEEGGYTF TGTGCCAGCAGTTTAGAGGAGGGAGGCTACACCTTC TRBV12-3/TRBV12-4 NA NA TRBJ1-2
CASTIAGGPVDEQFF TGTGCCAGCACCATAGCGGGGGGGCCAGTTGATGAGCAGTTCTTC TRBV28 NA TRBD2 TRBJ2-1
CASSVDSTYQETQYF TGTGCCAGCAGCGTCGACTCGACTTACCAAGAGACCCAGTACTTC TRBV9 NA NA TRBJ2-5
CASSVEGQSGANVLTF TGTGCCAGCAGCGTAGAGGGGCAATCCGGGGCCAACGTCCTGACTTTC TRBV9 NA NA TRBJ2-6
CASSSGRGSNQPQHF TGTGCCAGCAGTTCCGGACGGGGGAGCAATCAGCCCCAGCATTTT TRBV6-5 NA NA TRBJ1-5
CASSPRQGTAGANVLTF TGTGCCAGCTCACCAAGACAGGGGACCGCGGGGGCCAACGTCCTGACTTTC TRBV18 NA TRBD1 TRBJ2-6
CASSQGFRDLKETQYF TGTGCCAGCAGCCAAGGATTTAGGGACTTAAAAGAGACCCAGTACTTC TRBV3-1/TRBV3-2 few NA TRBJ2-5
CASSLARAIQETQYF TGTGCCAGCAGCTTAGCGAGAGCTATACAAGAGACCCAGTACTTC TRBV7-2 NA NA TRBJ2-5
CASRHTRGPTNEKLFF TGTGCCAGCAGACATACTAGGGGGCCAACTAATGAAAAACTGTTTTTT TRBV27 NA TRBD1 TRBJ1-4
CASSPSARGLSEKLFF TGTGCCAGCTCACCGTCAGCACGAGGGCTAAGTGAAAAACTGTTTTTT TRBV18 NA NA TRBJ1-4
CASSSGMVTQYF TGTGCCAGCAGCAGTGGTATGGTGACCCAGTACTTC TRBV12-3/TRBV12-4 NA NA TRBJ2-5
CASSLDRSSEQYF TGCGCCAGCAGCTTGGACAGGTCGTCCGAGCAGTACTTC TRBV5-1 NA NA TRBJ2-7
CASIDNSYEQYF TGTGCCAGCATAGACAACTCCTACGAGCAGTACTTC TRBV5-8 NA NA TRBJ2-7
CASSLDTGLDQPQHF TGCGCCAGCAGCTTGGATACAGGGCTGGATCAGCCCCAGCATTTT TRBV5-1 NA NA TRBJ1-5
CASTKQGATNEKLFF TGTGCCAGCACCAAACAGGGGGCAACTAATGAAAAACTGTTTTTT TRBV28 NA TRBD1 TRBJ1-4
CASSHQPGAAFF TGTGCCAGCAGCCACCAACCCGGTGCGGCTTTCTTT TRBV7-2 NA NA TRBJ1-1
CASSPGQGPREQYF TGTGCCAGCAGCCCAGGACAGGGTCCTAGAGAGCAGTACTTC TRBV7-9 few TRBD1 TRBJ2-7